What follows are 14 T cell receptor beta chains derived from one specimen sequenced in a study of regulatory T cells in long-lasting Graves disease. Construction of TCR beta libraries relied on iRepertoire HTBI primers and on Arm-PCR targeting CDR3 regions. A single record per CDR3 protein comes from TCRdb applying MiXCR to the multiplex PCR reads. The data show about 460,000 distinct CDR3 sequences, around a fifth seen once. The time point is: persistent/refractory GD, antithyroid drugs over 5 years with positive TRAb. RNA from PBMCs was the source of the TCR library. The source was peripheral blood mononuclear cells (PBMCs), collected when the disease was refractory, from a patient treated with antithyroid drugs. All receptors come from a female donor with Graves disease.

This clonotype was seen more than once but under ten times. The chain links TRBV6-1 to TRBJ1-6; TRBD1 agrees at 12 bases. CDR3 length: 15 residues. Per germline, CDR1 MNHNS and CDR2 SASEGT. V shed 5 bases, J shed 14 bases, and the junction held 10 bases outside the gene matches. CDR3 region: CASSPPGQGARALHF. CDR3 DNA: TGTGCCAGCAGTCCGCCGGGACAGGGGGCGAGAGCCCTCCACTTT.

This clonotype was observed many times. The rearrangement uses TRBV28 and TRBJ2-7; tentative D call: TRBD1 (6 bases). V gave up 4 bases and J gave up 7 bases, with 20 bases separating them. Germline V gene lookup returns CDR1 MDHEN and CDR2 SYDVKM. The CDR3 spans 15 residues. This CDR3 is CASSSPGHVSREQYF. The CDR3 nucleotides read TGTGCCAGCAGTTCCCCGGGACACGTCTCCCGGGAGCAGTACTTC.

This clonotype showed up many times. The chain joins TRBV19 to TRBJ1-2; 8 bases are shared with TRBD1. This CDR3 is 12 amino acids long. Germline V gene sequence: CDR1 LNHDA, CDR2 SQIVND (reference sequence). V shed 9 bases, J shed 8 bases, and the junction held 8 bases outside the gene matches. CDR3 amino acids: CASTDREGGYTF. In DNA, the CDR3 is TGTGCCAGCACGGACAGGGAAGGGGGCTACACCTTC.

Many counts were recorded for this clonotype. The rearrangement joins TRBV6-1 to TRBJ2-7; D remains unclear. The CDR3 has 12 amino acids. CDR1 and CDR2 (germline): MNHNS, SASEGT. The ends were cut back, 5 bases at V and 2 bases at J, with 7 bases in the middle. The DNA for the CDR3 is TGTGCCAGCAGTCCCACTACCTACGAGCAGTACTTC. It codes for CASSPTTYEQYF.

In its sample, this clonotype was seen many times. The chain links TRBV28 to TRBJ1-3; TRBD1 agrees at 7 bases. Germline lookup yields CDR1 MDHEN and CDR2 SYDVKM. J gave up 4 bases and V 5 bases, and 17 bases lay outside the gene matches. There are 18 residues in the CDR3. The CDR3, as DNA: TGTGCCAGCAGTCCCCGGACCGGGACAGAAATCCTCGGAAACACCATATATTTT. As protein: CASSPRTGTEILGNTIYF.

This clonotype was seen a few times. The chain employs TRBV24-1 and TRBJ2-1, with a weak D call TRBD1 (5 bases). The CDR3 extends over 12 amino acids. Germline CDR1 is KGHDR and CDR2 is SFDVKD. Trimming took off 5 bases at V and 8 bases at J, with 9 bases between the two ends. CDR3 DNA sequence: TGTGCCACCAGTGTCAGGGTCGATGAGCAGTTCTTC. It specifies CATSVRVDEQFF.

This clonotype was counted between two and nine times. J is TRBJ1-2 and V is TRBV27; TRBD1 matches at 7 bases. V trimming: 4 bases; J trimming: 6 bases; junction bases outside the gene matches: 5. This CDR3 comprises 13 residues. Germline CDR1 MNHEY, CDR2 SMNVEV (reference sequence). Here the CDR3 reads CASSSDRAHGYTF. The CDR3 nucleotides are TGTGCCAGCAGTTCAGACAGGGCCCATGGCTACACCTTC.

The chain recombines TRBV7-2 with TRBJ2-6; D gene unclear. This CDR3 has 15 residues. V was clipped by 5 bases and J by 1 base, with 9 bases between them. CDR1 and CDR2 from the germline V gene are SGHTA and FQGNSA. The chain's CDR3 is CASSNPGSGANVLTF. DNA for the CDR3: TGTGCCAGCAGCAATCCAGGATCTGGGGCCAACGTCCTGACTTTC.

This clonotype showed up just once. This CDR3 is missing its conserved last phenylalanine or tryptophan, likely due to a read error. CDR3 coding DNA: TGTGCCAGCAATGGGGGACGTGCCTACGAGCAGTACCTC. This codes for CASNGGRAYEQYL. The chain recombines TRBV2 with TRBJ2-7; either TRBD1 or TRBD2 may supply D (5 bases each). The V gene's germline CDR1 is SNHLY and CDR2 FYNNEI. V was pared by 7 bases and J by 2 bases, with 12 bases between. CDR3 length: 13 amino acids.

The table lists this clonotype with a few counts. This chain uses TRBV6-4 with TRBJ1-5; D not certain. With 4 bases removed from V and 7 bases from J, the gap between germline ends came to 11 bases. CDR3 length: 13 amino acids. In germline, CDR1 is MRHNA, CDR2 SNTAGT. The CDR3 loop is CASSVERSQPQHF. The DNA of the CDR3 is TGTGCCAGCAGTGTTGAGCGGAGCCAGCCCCAGCATTTT.

The gene calls are TRBV25-1 and TRBJ2-5; TRBD1 agrees at 8 bases. The length of the CDR3 is 18 residues. V dropped 5 bases and J dropped 4; count of bases not matched to a gene: 18. CDR1 is MGHDK and CDR2 is SYGVNS in the germline V gene. The CDR3, as DNA: TGTGCCAGCAGTCTCGCCGGAAGACAGGGGCCAGGTGTAGAGACCCAGTACTTC. It yields the protein CASSLAGRQGPGVETQYF.

This rearrangement joins TRBV25-1 to TRBJ1-5, with D possibly being TRBD1 (6 bases). The CDR3 runs 13 residues. The germline V gene encodes CDR1 MGHDK and CDR2 SYGVNS. Trimming cost V 8 bases and J 6 bases, with 14 bases left between them. The CDR3 DNA is TGTGCCAGCGGGGGGGGGGCGAGTCAGCCCCAGCATTTT. Encoded protein: CASGGGASQPQHF. The variable domain in full, completed from reference TRBV25-1 and TRBJ1-5, reads EADIYQTPRYLVIGTGKKITLECSQTMGHDKMYWYQQDPGMELHLIHYSYGVNSTEKGDLSSESTVSRIRTEHFPLTLESARPSHTSQYLCASGGGASQPQHFGDGTRLSIL.

This clonotype was detected ten times or more. J is TRBJ1-4 and V is TRBV27, with TRBD1 as a possible D gene (6 bases). The CDR3 contains 14 residues. Germline V lookup: CDR1 MNHEY, CDR2 SMNVEV (reference sequence). With 5 bases removed from V and 9 bases from J, the gap between germline ends came to 16 bases. This chain's CDR3 is CASSPKPGQQKLFF. In DNA form, the CDR3 reads TGTGCCAGCAGTCCGAAACCCGGACAGCAAAAACTGTTTTTT. The full variable domain, completed using reference TRBV27 and TRBJ1-4, is EAQVTQNPRYLITVTGKKLTVTCSQNMNHEYMSWYRQDPGLGLRQIYYSMNVEVTDKGDVPEGYKVSRKEKRNFPLILESPSPNQTSLYFCASSPKPGQQKLFFGSGTQLSVL.

This clonotype has at least ten counts. The V and J genes are TRBV7-3 and TRBJ1-1, with D uncertain. The V and J ends lost 1 base and 5 bases respectively, with 11 bases between them. This CDR3 has 14 amino acids. In germline, CDR1 is SGHTA, CDR2 FQGTGA. CDR3 region: CASSLKQTGTEAFF. The CDR3 DNA reads TGTGCCAGCAGCTTAAAGCAGACTGGGACTGAAGCTTTCTTT.